The rows below give T cell receptor beta chains drawn from one sample of a study of blood T cell repertoires in COVID-19. Repertoires were generated with immunoSEQ multiplex PCR, while TCRdb's copy carries only in-frame clones and drops some. The repertoire holds 130,000 to 150,000 clones, more than 75% seen once, with approximately 4.2% in the top ten. The sample consisted of peripheral blood. The receptors here all came from a woman between 35 and 50 years old with acute or convalescent COVID-19. CDR3s include the opening cysteine and the closing phenylalanine or tryptophan. The D gene is left open where the match is weak. Clone size is given for some rows only: seen once, a few or many times, or a class if the clone is expanded.

len: 14; d_gene: .; abundance: once; v_gene: TRBV7-9; j_gene: TRBJ1-2; CDR3aa: CASSLEAAIQGYTF; CDR3nt: TGTGCCAGCAGCTTAGAAGCGGCTATCCAAGGCTACACCTTC
len: 14; d_gene: .; abundance: .; v_gene: TRBV5-6; j_gene: TRBJ2-7; CDR3aa: CASNLPFGQFEQYF; CDR3nt: TGTGCCAGCAACCTACCCTTTGGACAATTCGAGCAGTACTTC
len: 14; d_gene: .; abundance: .; v_gene: TRBV27; j_gene: TRBJ2-5; CDR3aa: CASSPRQGGETQYF; CDR3nt: TGTGCCAGCAGTCCACGACAGGGAGGAGAGACCCAGTACTTC
len: 13; d_gene: TRBD1; abundance: .; v_gene: TRBV30; j_gene: TRBJ1-2; CDR3aa: CACTGGGTYGYTF; CDR3nt: TGTGCCTGCACAGGGGGAGGGACCTATGGCTACACCTTC
len: 15; d_gene: .; abundance: .; v_gene: TRBV10-2; j_gene: TRBJ2-3; CDR3aa: CASSESPIATDTQYF; CDR3nt: TGCGCCAGCAGTGAGTCGCCAATTGCGACAGATACGCAGTATTTT
len: 14; d_gene: .; abundance: few; v_gene: TRBV7-6; j_gene: TRBJ2-5; CDR3aa: CASSLELVQETQYF; CDR3nt: TGTGCCAGCAGCTTAGAGCTCGTTCAAGAGACCCAGTACTTC
len: 14; d_gene: .; abundance: .; v_gene: TRBV6-5; j_gene: TRBJ2-2; CDR3aa: CASSNEPDTGELFF; CDR3nt: TGTGCCAGCAGCAACGAACCGGACACCGGGGAGCTGTTTTTT
len: 16; d_gene: TRBD2; abundance: .; v_gene: TRBV11-1; j_gene: TRBJ2-3; CDR3aa: CASSLYTSGVTDTQYF; CDR3nt: TGTGCCAGCAGCTTATACACTAGCGGGGTTACAGATACGCAGTATTTT
len: 11; d_gene: .; abundance: .; v_gene: TRBV20-1; j_gene: TRBJ2-7; CDR3aa: CSALGGGGQYF; CDR3nt: TGCAGTGCTCTCGGGGGAGGGGGGCAGTACTTC
len: 15; d_gene: TRBD2; abundance: .; v_gene: TRBV10-1; j_gene: TRBJ2-1; CDR3aa: CASILRTSGNNEQFF; CDR3nt: TGCGCCAGCATCCTAAGGACTAGCGGGAACAATGAGCAGTTCTTC
len: 13; d_gene: .; abundance: .; v_gene: TRBV7-7; j_gene: TRBJ2-2; CDR3aa: CASSSQGTGELFF; CDR3nt: TGTGCCAGCAGCTCTCAGGGGACCGGGGAGCTGTTTTTT
len: 12; d_gene: .; abundance: .; v_gene: TRBV3-1/TRBV3-2; j_gene: TRBJ2-3; CDR3aa: CASSPSADTQYF; CDR3nt: TGTGCCAGCAGCCCCTCCGCAGATACGCAGTATTTT
len: 15; d_gene: .; abundance: .; v_gene: TRBV20-1; j_gene: TRBJ1-5; CDR3aa: CSASPPDISNQPQHF; CDR3nt: TGCAGTGCTAGTCCACCCGACATTAGCAATCAGCCCCAGCATTTT
len: 15; d_gene: TRBD1; abundance: once; v_gene: TRBV16; j_gene: TRBJ1-5; CDR3aa: CASSQLGQPNQPQHF; CDR3nt: TGTGCCAGCAGCCAGCTGGGACAGCCCAATCAGCCCCAGCATTTT
len: 18; d_gene: TRBD1; abundance: once; v_gene: TRBV19; j_gene: TRBJ1-2; CDR3aa: CASSSPIYLTGGEYGYTF; CDR3nt: TGTGCCAGTAGTTCACCGATCTACCTGACAGGGGGCGAATATGGCTACACCTTC
len: 14; d_gene: .; abundance: many; v_gene: TRBV18; j_gene: TRBJ2-7; CDR3aa: CASSPPTSSYEQYF; CDR3nt: TGTGCCAGCTCACCTCCGACTTCCTCCTACGAGCAGTACTTC
len: 14; d_gene: .; abundance: .; v_gene: TRBV9; j_gene: TRBJ2-7; CDR3aa: CASSVEGESYEQYF; CDR3nt: TGTGCCAGCAGCGTAGAAGGGGAATCCTACGAGCAGTACTTC
len: 17; d_gene: TRBD1; abundance: .; v_gene: TRBV4-3; j_gene: TRBJ1-3; CDR3aa: CASSQVATGAFGNTIYF; CDR3nt: TGCGCCAGCAGCCAAGTGGCGACAGGGGCTTTCGGAAACACCATATATTTT
len: 14; d_gene: .; abundance: once; v_gene: TRBV6-6; j_gene: TRBJ1-1; CDR3aa: CASSYSSPVTEAFF; CDR3nt: TGTGCCAGCAGTTACTCGTCCCCGGTGACTGAAGCTTTCTTT